These T cell receptor beta chains were read from a single sample in a study of control samples from healthy donors and cancer patients. Profiled with immunoSEQ multiplex PCR; TCRdb holds only in-frame clones, not every one. In the table there are 130,000 or so clones, over 75% of which are singletons. The specimen sequenced was blood. The receptors shown here come from a man in his fifties in good health. The CDR3 runs from the conserved cysteine through the conserved F or W. D genes are given only for firm matches. Size is stated for part of the rows, as once, few or many counts, or as a class when the clone is expanded.

d_call j_call v_call clone_size cdr3_aa cdr3_nt
. TRBJ1-1 TRBV29-1 . CSLNMMNTEAFF TGCAGCCTCAACATGATGAACACTGAAGCTTTCTTT
. TRBJ1-4 TRBV3-1/TRBV3-2 . CASSRQREKLFF TGTGCCAGCAGCCGACAGCGTGAAAAACTGTTTTTT
. TRBJ1-5 TRBV24-1 . CATIRGERPQHF TGTGCCACCATCAGGGGAGAGAGGCCCCAGCATTTT
TRBD1 TRBJ2-7 TRBV11-2 . CASSWGTGELYEQYF TGTGCCAGCAGCTGGGGAACAGGGGAACTCTACGAGCAGTACTTC
TRBD1 TRBJ1-1 TRBV19 once CASTLSGTGFGAEAFF TGTGCCAGTACCCTATCCGGGACAGGGTTTGGAGCTGAAGCTTTCTTT
. TRBJ1-3 TRBV28 once CASSRTVRSGNTIYF TGTGCCAGCAGCAGGACCGTCCGCTCTGGAAACACCATATATTTT
. TRBJ2-3 TRBV7-2 . CASSLEGGGWDTQYF TGTGCCAGCAGCTTAGAGGGGGGGGGCTGGGATACGCAGTATTTT
. TRBJ1-2 TRBV27 . CASSLRTGKGYTF TGTGCCAGCAGTTTAAGAACAGGCAAAGGCTACACCTTC
. TRBJ2-7 TRBV5-8 . CASSSKQGIYEQYF TGTGCCAGCAGCTCTAAACAGGGTATCTACGAGCAGTACTTC
TRBD1 TRBJ1-1 TRBV19 . CATSYRGPGNTEAFF TGTGCCACCTCCTACAGGGGTCCTGGGAACACTGAAGCTTTCTTT
. TRBJ1-1 TRBV6-2/TRBV6-3 . CASSYSIVHAEAFF TGTGCCAGCAGTTACTCCATCGTGCACGCAGAAGCTTTCTTT
. TRBJ2-5 TRBV5-6 . CASSFQLGYGQETQYF TGTGCCAGCAGCTTTCAACTGGGATACGGCCAAGAGACCCAGTACTTC
. TRBJ2-2 TRBV7-3 . CASSLSSDGRELFF TGTGCCAGCAGCCTATCCTCTGATGGGAGGGAGCTGTTTTTT
. TRBJ1-5 TRBV4-1 . CASSQERGRSNQPQHF TGCGCCAGCAGCCAAGAACGAGGGCGCAGCAATCAGCCCCAGCATTTT
TRBD2 TRBJ2-5 TRBV5-6 . CASSKRGGQETQYF TGTGCCAGCAGCAAACGGGGGGGGCAGGAGACCCAGTACTTC
. TRBJ1-1 TRBV5-6 . CASSLPRGRGGEAFF TGTGCCAGCAGCTTACCCAGGGGCCGGGGCGGTGAAGCTTTCTTT
. TRBJ1-1 TRBV27 . CASASRWTEAFF TGTGCCAGCGCTAGCCGTTGGACTGAAGCTTTCTTT
. TRBJ1-2 TRBV2 . CASEDMVPTF TGTGCCAGCGAAGATATGGTGCCCACCTTC
. TRBJ1-1 TRBV9 . CASSGGKMGTEAFF TGTGCCAGCAGCGGCGGGAAGATGGGAACTGAAGCTTTCTTT
. TRBJ1-2 TRBV4-1 few CASSLGPQRDRLNYGYTF TGCGCCAGCAGCCTTGGACCGCAACGGGATAGACTTAACTATGGCTACACCTTC
. TRBJ2-1 TRBV24-1 . CATSDLGGASNEQFF TGTGCCACCAGTGATTTGGGGGGGGCATCCAATGAGCAGTTCTTC
TRBD1 TRBJ2-3 TRBV7-7 . CASSPQTGGSTDTQYF TGTGCTAGCAGCCCCCAGACAGGGGGTAGCACAGATACGCAGTATTTT
. TRBJ1-6 TRBV30 . CAWRRSTRVLHF TGTGCCTGGAGAAGGTCAACAAGGGTCCTCCACTTT
. TRBJ2-5 TRBV28 . CASSSTTGTGQETQYF TGTGCCAGCAGTTCCACAACCGGGACCGGCCAAGAGACCCAGTACTTC
. TRBJ1-5 TRBV14 . CASIYCNQPQHF TGTGCCAGCATTTACTGCAATCAGCCCCAGCATTTT
TRBD1 TRBJ2-1 TRBV6-4 . CASSPGTGGYNEQFF TGTGCCAGCAGCCCCGGGACAGGTGGCTACAATGAGCAGTTCTTC
. TRBJ1-2 TRBV4-2 few CASSQDWGAYYGYTF TGTGCCAGCAGCCAAGATTGGGGGGCATACTATGGCTACACCTTC
. TRBJ2-5 TRBV19 . CASSIRDGQETQYF TGTGCCAGTAGTATCCGGGACGGCCAAGAGACCCAGTACTTC
TRBD1 TRBJ2-7 TRBV6-5 . CASGVPGGRNYEQYF TGTGCCAGCGGGGTCCCAGGGGGAAGAAACTACGAGCAGTACTTC
TRBD1 TRBJ2-7 TRBV28 . CASSFSTGATYEQYF TGTGCCAGCAGTTTTAGTACAGGGGCAACCTACGAGCAGTACTTC
. TRBJ2-3 TRBV9 . CASSVASGRADTQYF TGTGCCAGCAGCGTAGCTTCAGGGCGGGCAGATACGCAGTATTTT
. TRBJ1-5 TRBV28 . CASRRRQSRQPQHF TGTGCCAGCAGAAGGCGGCAGTCGAGACAGCCCCAGCATTTT
. TRBJ1-1 TRBV7-9 . CASGGAGMNTEAFF TGTGCCAGCGGGGGGGCAGGGATGAACACTGAAGCTTTCTTT
. TRBJ1-1 TRBV10-3 . CAVGGIVNTEAFF TGTGCCGTCGGAGGAATCGTGAACACTGAAGCTTTCTTT
. TRBJ1-1 TRBV5-5 . CASSPGESRTEAFF TGTGCCAGCAGTCCAGGGGAGAGTCGGACTGAAGCTTTCTTT
. TRBJ1-5 TRBV7-2 many CASSLRGNQPQHF TGTGCCAGCAGCTTAAGGGGAAATCAGCCCCAGCATTTT
. TRBJ1-3 TRBV5-1 . CASSPETENLPGNTIYF TGCGCCAGCAGCCCTGAGACGGAAAACTTACCTGGAAACACCATATATTTT
TRBD2 TRBJ2-3 TRBV20-1 . CSALGLAQYF TGCAGTGCTCTGGGACTAGCGCAGTATTTT
. TRBJ2-3 TRBV7-3 . CASSSTGQMGDTQYF TGTGCCAGCAGCTCGACCGGCCAGATGGGAGATACGCAGTATTTT
. TRBJ2-2 TRBV5-1 . CASSRLPGTRYTGELFF TGCGCCAGCAGCCGCCTCCCCGGGACAAGATACACCGGGGAGCTGTTTTTT
. TRBJ1-5 TRBV6-5 . CASSFEGASNQPQHF TGTGCCAGCAGCTTTGAAGGAGCTAGCAATCAGCCCCAGCATTTT
. TRBJ2-7 TRBV2 . CASRVRGRYEQYF TGTGCCAGCAGAGTCAGGGGGAGGTACGAGCAGTACTTC
TRBD2 TRBJ2-3 TRBV6-5 few CASSSPTSGVRTQYF TGTGCCAGCAGTTCCCCGACTAGCGGGGTGCGTACGCAGTATTTT
. TRBJ1-5 TRBV30 . CAWLKSCQPQHF TGTGCCTGGCTTAAGTCCTGTCAGCCCCAGCATTTT
. TRBJ2-2 TRBV5-1 . CASSPGVLGTGELFF TGCGCCAGCAGCCCTGGGGTTCTTGGCACCGGGGAGCTGTTTTTT
. TRBJ2-2 TRBV10-3 . CAISESGRGSTGELFF TGTGCCATCAGTGAGTCAGGCAGGGGAAGCACCGGGGAGCTGTTTTTT
. TRBJ2-5 TRBV28 . CASRGYQETQYF TGTGCCAGCAGGGGTTACCAAGAGACCCAGTACTTC
. TRBJ2-4 TRBV20-1 . CSGPVLDIQYF TGCAGCGGTCCGGTACTAGACATTCAGTACTTC
. TRBJ2-2 TRBV5-6 . CASSPVRLEGTGELFF TGTGCCAGCAGCCCCGTGAGGTTAGAAGGGACCGGGGAGCTGTTTTTT
. TRBJ1-1 TRBV11-1 few CASSPGRMNTEAFF TGTGCCAGCAGCCCTGGACGGATGAACACTGAAGCTTTCTTT
. TRBJ1-1 TRBV11-2 . CASSLLFEAFF TGTGCCAGCAGCTTATTGTTCGAGGCTTTCTTT
. TRBJ1-2 TRBV5-4 . CASSLAIGTDGYTF TGTGCCAGCAGCTTGGCAATAGGGACGGATGGCTACACCTTC
. TRBJ2-5 TRBV3-1/TRBV3-2 . CASSQQGVWYF TGTGCCAGCAGCCAACAGGGAGTCTGGTACTTC
TRBD1 TRBJ2-7 TRBV5-1 . CASSRSGQGNEQYF TGCGCCAGCAGCAGATCGGGACAGGGTAACGAGCAGTACTTC
TRBD1 TRBJ1-1 TRBV18 . CASSPRLLQGVFNTEAFF TGTGCCAGCTCACCACGGCTTCTGCAGGGGGTTTTTAACACTGAAGCTTTCTTT
. TRBJ2-5 TRBV9 . CASSALGGGVEETQYF TGTGCCAGCAGCGCCTTGGGGGGTGGGGTCGAAGAGACCCAGTACTTC
. TRBJ2-3 TRBV7-2 . CASSFNRFPDTQYF TGTGCCAGCAGCTTCAACAGGTTTCCAGATACGCAGTATTTT
TRBD1 TRBJ1-6 TRBV7-9 . CASSLGDRAPHF TGTGCCAGCAGCTTAGGGGACAGGGCCCCCCACTTT